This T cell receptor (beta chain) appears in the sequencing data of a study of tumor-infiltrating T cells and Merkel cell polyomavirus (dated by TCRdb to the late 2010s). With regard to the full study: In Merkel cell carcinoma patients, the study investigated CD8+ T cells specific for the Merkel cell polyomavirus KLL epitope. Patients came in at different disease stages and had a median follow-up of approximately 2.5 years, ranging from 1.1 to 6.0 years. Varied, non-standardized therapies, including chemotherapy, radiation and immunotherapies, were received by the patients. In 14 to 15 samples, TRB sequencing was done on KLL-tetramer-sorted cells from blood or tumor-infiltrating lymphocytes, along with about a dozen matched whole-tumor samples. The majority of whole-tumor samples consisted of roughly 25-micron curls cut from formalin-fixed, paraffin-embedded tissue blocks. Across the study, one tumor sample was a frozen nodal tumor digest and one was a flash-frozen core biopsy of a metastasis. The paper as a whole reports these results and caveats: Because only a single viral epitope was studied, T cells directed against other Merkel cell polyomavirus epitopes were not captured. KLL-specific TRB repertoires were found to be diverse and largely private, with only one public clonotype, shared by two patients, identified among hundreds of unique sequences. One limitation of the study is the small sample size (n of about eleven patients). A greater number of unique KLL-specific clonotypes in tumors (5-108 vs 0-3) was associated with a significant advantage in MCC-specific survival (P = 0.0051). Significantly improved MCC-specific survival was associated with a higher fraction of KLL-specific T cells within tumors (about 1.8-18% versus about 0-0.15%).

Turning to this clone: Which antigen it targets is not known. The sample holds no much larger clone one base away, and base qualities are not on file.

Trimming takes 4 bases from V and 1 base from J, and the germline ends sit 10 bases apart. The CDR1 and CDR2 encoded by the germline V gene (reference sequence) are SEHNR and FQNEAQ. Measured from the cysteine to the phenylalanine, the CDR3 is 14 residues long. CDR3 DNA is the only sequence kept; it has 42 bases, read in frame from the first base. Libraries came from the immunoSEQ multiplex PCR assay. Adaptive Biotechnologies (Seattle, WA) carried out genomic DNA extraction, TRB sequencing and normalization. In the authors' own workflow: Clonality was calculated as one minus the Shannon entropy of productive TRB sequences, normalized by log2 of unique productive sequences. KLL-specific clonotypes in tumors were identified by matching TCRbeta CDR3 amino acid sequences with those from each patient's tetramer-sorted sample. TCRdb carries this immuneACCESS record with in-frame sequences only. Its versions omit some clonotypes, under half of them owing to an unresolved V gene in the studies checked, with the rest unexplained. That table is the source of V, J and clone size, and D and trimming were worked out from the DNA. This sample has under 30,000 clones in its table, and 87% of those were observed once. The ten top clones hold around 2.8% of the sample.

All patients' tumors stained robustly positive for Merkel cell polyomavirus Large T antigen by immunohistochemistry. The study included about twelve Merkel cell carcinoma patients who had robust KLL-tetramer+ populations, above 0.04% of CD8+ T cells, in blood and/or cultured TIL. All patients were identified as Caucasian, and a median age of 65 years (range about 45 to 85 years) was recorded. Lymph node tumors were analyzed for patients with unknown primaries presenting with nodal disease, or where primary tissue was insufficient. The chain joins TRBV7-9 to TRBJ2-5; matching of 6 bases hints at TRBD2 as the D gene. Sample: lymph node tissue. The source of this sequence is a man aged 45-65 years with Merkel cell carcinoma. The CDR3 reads CASSSSGPQETQYF. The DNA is TGTGCCAGCAGCTCCAGCGGGCCCCAAGAGACCCAGTACTTC. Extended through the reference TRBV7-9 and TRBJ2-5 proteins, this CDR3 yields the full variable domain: DTGVSQNPRHKITKRGQNVTFRCDPISEHNRLYWYRQTLGQGPEFLTYFQNEAQLEKSRLLSDRFSAERPKGSFSTLEIQRTEQGDSAMYLCASSSSGPQETQYFGPGTRLLVL.